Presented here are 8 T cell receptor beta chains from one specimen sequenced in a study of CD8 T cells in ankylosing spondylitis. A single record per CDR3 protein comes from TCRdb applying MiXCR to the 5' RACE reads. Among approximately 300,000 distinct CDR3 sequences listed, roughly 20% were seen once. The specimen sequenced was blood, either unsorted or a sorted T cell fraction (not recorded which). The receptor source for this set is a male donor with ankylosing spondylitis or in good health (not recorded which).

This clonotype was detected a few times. The CDR3 reads CATRTSDYNEQFF. The CDR3 coding sequence is TGTGCCACCCGAACGTCGGATTACAATGAGCAGTTCTTC. The rearrangement links TRBV24-1 to TRBJ2-1; D is uncertain. The CDR3 is 13 residues long. Looked up from germline, CDR1 is KGHDR and CDR2 is SFDVKD. The germline V and J ends were trimmed by 9 bases and 4 bases, with 12 bases remaining between them.

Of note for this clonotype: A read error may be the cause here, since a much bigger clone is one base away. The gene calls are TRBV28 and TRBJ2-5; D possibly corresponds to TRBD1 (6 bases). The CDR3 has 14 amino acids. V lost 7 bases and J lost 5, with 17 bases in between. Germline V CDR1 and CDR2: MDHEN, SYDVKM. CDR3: CASNKRGYPETQYF. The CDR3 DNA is TGTGCCAGCAACAAAAGGGGGTATCCGGAGACCCAGTACTTC.

CDR3 nucleotides: TGTGCCAGCAGTTTATGGGGCGATAGCAATCAGCCCCAGCATTTT. Its translation is CASSLWGDSNQPQHF. J is TRBJ1-5 and V is TRBV28, with D unclear. Trimming pared 0 bases from V and 0 bases from J, leaving 6 bases between. CDR3 length: 15 amino acids. Germline values: CDR1 MDHEN, CDR2 SYDVKM.

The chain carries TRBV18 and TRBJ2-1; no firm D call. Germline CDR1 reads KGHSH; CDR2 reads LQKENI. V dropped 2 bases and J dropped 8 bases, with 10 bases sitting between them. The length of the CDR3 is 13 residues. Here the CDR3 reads CASSPMPSYEQFF. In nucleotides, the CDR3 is TGTGCCAGCTCACCAATGCCGTCTTATGAGCAGTTCTTC.

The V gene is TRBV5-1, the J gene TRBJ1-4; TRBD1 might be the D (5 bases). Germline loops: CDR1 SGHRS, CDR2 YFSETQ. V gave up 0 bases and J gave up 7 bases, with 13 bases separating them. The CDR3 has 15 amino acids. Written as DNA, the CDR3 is TGCGCCAGCAGCTTGGGAGGGGCCACGGGTGAAAAACTGTTTTTT. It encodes CASSLGGATGEKLFF.

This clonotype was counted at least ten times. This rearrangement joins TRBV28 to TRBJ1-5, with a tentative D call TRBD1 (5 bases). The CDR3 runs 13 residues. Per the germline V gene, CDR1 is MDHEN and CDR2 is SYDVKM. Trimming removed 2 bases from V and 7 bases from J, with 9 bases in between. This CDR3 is CASSLGGTQPQHF. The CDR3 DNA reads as TGTGCCAGCAGTTTAGGGGGGACGCAGCCCCAGCATTTT.

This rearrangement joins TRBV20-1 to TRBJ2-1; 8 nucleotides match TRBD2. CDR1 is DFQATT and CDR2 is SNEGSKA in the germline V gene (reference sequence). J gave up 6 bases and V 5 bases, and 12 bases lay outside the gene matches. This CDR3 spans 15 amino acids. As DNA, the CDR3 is TGCAGTGCTGAGGCCGGGACTAGGGTCGGCAATGAGCAGTTCTTC. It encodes CSAEAGTRVGNEQFF.

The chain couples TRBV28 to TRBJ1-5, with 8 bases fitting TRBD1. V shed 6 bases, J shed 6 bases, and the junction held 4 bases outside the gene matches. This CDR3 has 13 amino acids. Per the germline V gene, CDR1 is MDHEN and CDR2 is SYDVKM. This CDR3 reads CASSDRGGQPQHF. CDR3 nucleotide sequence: TGTGCCAGCAGCGACAGGGGTGGTCAGCCCCAGCATTTT.